This TCR beta chain was captured by sequencing in a study of beta chain features in type 1 diabetes. Study-level information: There were some 100,000,000 sorted cells examined across all samples.

The CDR3 contains 13 residues. V lost 5 bases and J 2 bases, leaving 9 bases between the germline ends. Germline V lookup: CDR1 SEHNR, CDR2 FQNEAQ (reference sequence). Study conclusions and caveats: Patients with type 1 diabetes carried fewer insertions and had more deletions at their VDJ junctions. All four CD4+ subsets from Type 1 diabetes patients carried moderately but significantly shorter TCRB CDR3s.

Expressed TCRB transcripts were sequenced because the isolated RNA had all been reverse transcribed beforehand. TCRdb keeps only in-frame clones here, not all; method: immunoSEQ multiplex PCR. This repertoire shows 110,000 to 150,000 clones, about 7.1% found once; its top ten account for 1.4%. Each of the sorted populations had a purity greater than 95%. For this clone: The antigen remains undetermined. Other DNA sequences within the sample encode an identical CDR3.

This chain connects TRBV7-9 to TRBJ1-2; a possible D gene is TRBD1 (6 bases). The sample consisted of central memory CD4+ T cells from blood. This TCR derives from a woman younger than 45 in good health. The CDR3 DNA reads as TGTGCCAGCAGCCCTGGACAGAACTATGGCTACACCTTC. It is translated as CASSPGQNYGYTF.